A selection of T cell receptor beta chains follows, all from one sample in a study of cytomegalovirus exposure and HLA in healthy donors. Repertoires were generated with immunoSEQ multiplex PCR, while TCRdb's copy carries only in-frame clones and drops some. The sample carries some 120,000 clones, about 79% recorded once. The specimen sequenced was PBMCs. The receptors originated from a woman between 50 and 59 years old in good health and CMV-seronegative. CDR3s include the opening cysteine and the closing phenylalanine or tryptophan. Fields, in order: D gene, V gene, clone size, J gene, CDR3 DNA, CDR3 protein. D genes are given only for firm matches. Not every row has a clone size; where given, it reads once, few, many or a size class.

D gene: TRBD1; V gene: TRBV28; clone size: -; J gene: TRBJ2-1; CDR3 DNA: TGTGCCAGCAGTTTTGCTGGGACAGGGTACAATGAGCAGTTCTTC; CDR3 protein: CASSFAGTGYNEQFF
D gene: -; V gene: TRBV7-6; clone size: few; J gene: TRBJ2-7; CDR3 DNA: TGTGCCAGCAGCTTAGTTTCCACGACAGTTGGCCACGAGCAGTACTTC; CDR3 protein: CASSLVSTTVGHEQYF
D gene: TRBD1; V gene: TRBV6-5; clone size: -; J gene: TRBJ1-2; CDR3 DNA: TGTGCCAGCAGTAACCAGGACAGGGGCTACACCTTC; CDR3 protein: CASSNQDRGYTF
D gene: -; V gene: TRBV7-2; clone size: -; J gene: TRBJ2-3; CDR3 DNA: TGTGCCAGCAGCTTCGGACTAAATACGCAGTATTTT; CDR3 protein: CASSFGLNTQYF
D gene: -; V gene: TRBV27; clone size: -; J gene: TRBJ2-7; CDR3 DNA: TGTGCCAGCAGTGCGGGACTCTCCTACGAGCAGTACTTC; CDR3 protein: CASSAGLSYEQYF
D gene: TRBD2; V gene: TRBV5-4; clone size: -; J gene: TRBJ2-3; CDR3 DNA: TGTGCCAGCAGCTTGGAACTAGCGGGAGGAGGTACGCAGTATTTT; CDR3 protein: CASSLELAGGGTQYF
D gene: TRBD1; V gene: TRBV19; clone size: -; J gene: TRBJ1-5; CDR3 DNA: TGTGCCAGTACCGATCAGGGACAGGGCAGTCAGCCCCAGCATTTT; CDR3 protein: CASTDQGQGSQPQHF
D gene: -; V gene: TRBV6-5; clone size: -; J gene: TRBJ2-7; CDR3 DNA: TGTGCCAGCAGTTACTCGAGTCCGGGGGACGAGCAGTACTTC; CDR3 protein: CASSYSSPGDEQYF
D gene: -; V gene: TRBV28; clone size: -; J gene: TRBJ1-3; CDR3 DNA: TGTGCCAGCAGTTTACTGCAGGGGAGTTCTCACACCATATATTTT; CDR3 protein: CASSLLQGSSHTIYF
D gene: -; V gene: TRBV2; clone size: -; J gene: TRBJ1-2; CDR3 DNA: TGTGCCAGCAACCGTCCGGGACGGGAGGAAGGCTACACCTTC; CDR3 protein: CASNRPGREEGYTF
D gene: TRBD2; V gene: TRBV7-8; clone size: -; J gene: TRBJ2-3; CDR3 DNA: TGTGCCAGCAGCTTAATCCAGCGGGAGGCCACAGATACGCAGTATTTT; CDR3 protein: CASSLIQREATDTQYF
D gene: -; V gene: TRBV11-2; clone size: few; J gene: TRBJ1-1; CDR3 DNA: TGTGCCAGCAGCCATAACCGTCAGGGTGAAGCTTTCTTT; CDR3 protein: CASSHNRQGEAFF
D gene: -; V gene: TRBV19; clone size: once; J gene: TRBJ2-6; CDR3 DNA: TGTGCCAGTAGTGCGTATCCTGGGGCCAACGTCCTGACTTTC; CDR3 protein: CASSAYPGANVLTF
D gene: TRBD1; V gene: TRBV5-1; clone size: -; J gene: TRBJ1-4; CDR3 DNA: TGCGCCAGCAGCCGTGCCGGGACAGACACTAATGAAAAACTGTTTTTT; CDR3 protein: CASSRAGTDTNEKLFF
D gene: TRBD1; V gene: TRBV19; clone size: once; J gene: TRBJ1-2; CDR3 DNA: TGTGCCAGTAGTCACTCCGGCACAGGGGCTAACTATGGCTACACCTTC; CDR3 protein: CASSHSGTGANYGYTF
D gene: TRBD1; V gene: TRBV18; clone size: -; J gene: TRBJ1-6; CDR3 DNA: TGTGCCAGCTCGATGATGATAGGACAGGGCCCTTCACCCCTCCACTTT; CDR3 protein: CASSMMIGQGPSPLHF
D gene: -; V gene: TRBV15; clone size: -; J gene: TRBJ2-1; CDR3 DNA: TGTGCCACCAGCAGAGATGGGGGAGGTAATAACGTTGAGCAGTTCTTC; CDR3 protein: CATSRDGGGNNVEQFF